Below are 24 T cell receptor beta chains sequenced from a single sample in a study of T cell clonality in common variable immunodeficiency. Produced via immunoSEQ multiplex PCR; TCRdb's table is partial and in-frame only. The repertoire yields roughly 40,000 clones, none seen only once; the top ten contain about 3%. Sequenced input: peripheral blood mononuclear cells. These receptors were obtained from a person between 18 and 75 years old in good health.

The CDR3 bases that were read are TGTGCCAGTAGTTCGACCGGGACAGGGAACACCGGGGAG. Translation gives CASSSTGTGNTGE. The entire CDR3 is CASSSTGTGNTGELFF. The V gene is TRBV19, the J gene TRBJ2-2, with 8 bases matching TRBD1. Read data end 3 residues before the CDR3 end; the end is taken from the germline J gene. Trimming took 5 bases from V and 1 from J; bases not matched to a gene: 6. The CDR3 consists of 16 residues. Germline V gene sequence: CDR1 LNHDA, CDR2 SQIVND (reference sequence).

This clone has a count of ten or more. The read falls 3 residues short of the CDR3 end, and the missing part is taken from the germline J gene. The chain carries TRBV5-1 and TRBJ2-2; D unclear. Germline CDR1 and CDR2: SGHRS and YFSETQ. The CDR3 extends over 15 amino acids. V was cut by 5 bases and J by 4 bases, with 15 bases left in between. CDR3 in amino acids: CASRTLEKGTGELFF. Incomplete CDR3 DNA: TGCGCCAGCAGAACTCTCGAGAAGGGCACCGGGGAG. Together with reference TRBV5-1 and TRBJ2-2, the CDR3 gives the full variable domain: KAGVTQTPRYLIKTRGQQVTLSCSPISGHRSVSWYQQTPGQGLQFLFEYFSETQRNKGNFPGRFSGRQFSNSRSEMNVSTLELGDSALYLCASRTLEKGTGELFFGEGSRLTVL.

In this sample, this clone turned up a few times. The read comes to an end 3 residues before the CDR3 does, leaving the germline J gene to fill in the end. V gene TRBV27 combines with J gene TRBJ2-7, with 7 bases that match TRBD1. Germline CDR1 is MNHEY and CDR2 is SMNVEV (reference sequence). V dropped 6 bases and J dropped 3; count of bases not matched to a gene: 14. The length of the CDR3 is 16 residues. Partial CDR3 DNA: TGTGCCAGCAGGAAGACAGGGTACTCTTTTAACTACGAG. Amino acid sequence: CASRKTGYSFNYE. The full CDR3 protein reads CASRKTGYSFNYEQYF.

This clone was observed many times. The CDR3 goes on 3 residues after the read ends, and that part is filled in from the germline J gene. The chain carries TRBV14 and TRBJ2-2; 9 bases map to TRBD1. V lost 2 bases to trimming and J lost 8 bases; unmatched junction nucleotides: 6. This CDR3 is 15 amino acids long. CDR1 is SGHDN, CDR2 FVKESK, per germline. The CDR3 is CASSQRDRVGGELFF. The sequenced CDR3 bases are TGTGCCAGCAGCCAACGGGACAGGGTTGGAGGGGAG.

This clone was counted ten times or more. The CDR3 extends 3 residues past the end of the read, so its final part is completed from the germline J gene. This chain joins TRBV11-2 and TRBJ2-7; the match to TRBD2 covers 9 bases. CDR1 and CDR2 (germline): SGHAT, FQNNGV. This CDR3 contains 15 residues. Unmatched junction bases numbered 7, after V lost 5 bases and J lost 2 bases. This CDR3 reads CASSVRLAVTYEQYF. The sequenced part of the CDR3 DNA is TGTGCCAGCAGCGTCAGACTAGCGGTGACCTACGAG.

This clone has at least ten counts. The read comes to an end 3 residues before the CDR3 does, leaving the germline J gene to fill in the end. V usage is TRBV5-1 and J usage is TRBJ2-7; D may be TRBD1 or TRBD2 (6 bases each). The germline CDR1 and CDR2 sequences are SGHRS and YFSETQ. The V end was cut by 4 bases, the J end by 3 bases, with 17 bases between. CDR3 length: 15 amino acids. CDR3 bases read: TGCGCCAGCAGCCCCAGAGGGGGAGGCCTCTACGAG. Its translation: CASSPRGGGLYE. The complete CDR3 protein is CASSPRGGGLYEQYF.

This clone was seen many times. With the read ending 3 residues before the CDR3 end, the germline J gene is used to fill in that end. V gene TRBV6-1 combines with J gene TRBJ2-2; D remains ambiguous. This CDR3 is 14 amino acids long. Germline lookup yields CDR1 MNHNS and CDR2 SASEGT. Trimming stripped 1 base from V and 1 base from J, with 4 bases between. The CDR3 protein is CASSEGGNTGELFF. The sequenced CDR3 bases are TGTGCCAGCAGTGAAGGCGGGAACACCGGGGAG.

At least ten counts were recorded for this clone. The read terminates 3 residues before the CDR3 end, so the remaining end is supplied by the germline J gene. The chain uses TRBV5-4 and TRBJ2-3; 7 nucleotides agree with TRBD2. V shed 5 bases and J 6 bases; nucleotides not matched to a gene: 9. The germline V gene encodes CDR1 SGHNT and CDR2 YYREEE (reference sequence). The CDR3 is 14 amino acids. Here the CDR3 reads CASRRLGRDDTQYF. Incomplete CDR3 DNA: TGTGCCAGCAGGAGACTAGGGAGGGACGATACG.

This clone was seen repeatedly, ten times or more. The sequenced part of the CDR3 DNA is TGTGCCAGCAGCCAACATACAAAAGAGACC. Protein: CASSQHTKET. The whole CDR3 protein reads CASSQHTKETQYF. The V gene is TRBV9, the J gene TRBJ2-5; D is unresolved. From the germline J gene comes the end of the CDR3, since the read stops 3 residues before it. The CDR3 runs to 13 residues. Germline loops: CDR1 SGDLS, CDR2 YYNGEE. Trimming cost V 4 bases and J 3 bases, with 10 bases left between them.

This clone is medium-sized (0.01 to 0.1%) within its sample. The DNA ends 3 residues before the CDR3 does, and the rest of the CDR3 is filled in from the germline J gene. The rearrangement links TRBV19 to TRBJ2-3; TRBD1 might be the D (5 bases). Germline V gene sequence: CDR1 LNHDA, CDR2 SQIVND (reference sequence). The CDR3 runs 13 residues. V was shortened by 4 bases and J by 3 bases, with 8 bases between the two germline ends. CDR3 sequence: CASSRDRTDTQYF. The CDR3 bases that were read are TGTGCCAGTAGTAGAGACAGAACAGATACG.

This clone was observed many times. The read comes to an end 3 residues before the CDR3 does, leaving the germline J gene to fill in the end. This chain connects TRBV5-1 to TRBJ2-7, with 11 positions matching TRBD2. Looked up from germline, CDR1 is SGHRS and CDR2 is YFSETQ. The CDR3 covers 16 residues. V trimming: 3 bases; J trimming: 2 bases; junction bases outside the gene matches: 7. The CDR3 bases that were read are TGCGCCAGCAGCTCCCGTCTAGCGGGGGGACCCTACGAG. This gives the protein CASSSRLAGGPYE. The entire CDR3 is CASSSRLAGGPYEQYF.

This clone was counted at least ten times. The sequenced part of the CDR3 DNA is TGCGCCAGCAGCTTGGGAGGGCTCGAG. Encoded protein: CASSLGGLE. The CDR3 in its entirety is CASSLGGLEQYF. The rearrangement joins TRBV5-1 to TRBJ2-7; tentative D call: TRBD2 (5 bases). The read terminates 3 residues before the CDR3 end, so the remaining end is supplied by the germline J gene. V was shortened by 0 bases and J by 6 bases, with 7 bases between the two germline ends. The CDR3 runs to 12 residues. Per the germline V gene, CDR1 is SGHRS and CDR2 is YFSETQ. Complete variable domain (other parts from reference TRBV5-1 and TRBJ2-7): KAGVTQTPRYLIKTRGQQVTLSCSPISGHRSVSWYQQTPGQGLQFLFEYFSETQRNKGNFPGRFSGRQFSNSRSEMNVSTLELGDSALYLCASSLGGLEQYFGPGTRLTVT.

With respect to this clone: The read comes to an end 3 residues before the CDR3 does, leaving the germline J gene to fill in the end. The chain has TRBV7-2 and TRBJ2-7, with 9 bases aligning to TRBD2. Losses at the gene ends were 0 bases for V and 3 bases for J; bases not matched to a gene: 6. The CDR3 extends over 16 amino acids. Germline CDR1 reads SGHTA; CDR2 reads FQGNSA. The CDR3: CASSLAAGGPGYEQYF. The covered CDR3 bases are TGTGCCAGCAGCTTAGCGGCGGGAGGGCCAGGCTACGAG.

In this sample, this clone turned up many times. The read is 3 residues too short to cover the CDR3 end, so that end is filled in from the germline J gene. The rearrangement joins TRBV18 to TRBJ1-3; no clear D. The CDR3 contains 13 residues. V was pared by 3 bases and J by 4 bases, with 7 bases between. Germline V lookup: CDR1 KGHSH, CDR2 LQKENI. The CDR3 reads CASSPGGGNTIYF. CDR3 bases read: TGTGCCAGCTCACCGGGCGGGGGAAACACC. The variable domain in full, with the rest retrieved from reference TRBV18 and TRBJ1-3, is NAGVMQNPRHLVRRRGQEARLRCSPMKGHSHVYWYRQLPEEGLKFMVYLQKENIIDESGMPKERFSAEFPKEGPSILRIQQVVRGDSAAYFCASSPGGGNTIYFGEGSWLTVV.

This clone was counted at least ten times. The read finishes 3 residues shy of the CDR3 end, and the germline J gene is used to complete it. V is TRBV20-1 and J is TRBJ1-1; 8 bases map to TRBD1. Germline trimming cut 5 bases from V and 1 base from J; bases unmatched to any gene: 15. Germline-derived CDR1 and CDR2 are DFQATT and SNEGSKA (reference sequence). This CDR3 is 17 amino acids long. CDR3 DNA, as far as it was read: TGCAGTGCTCCCCCCCCATGGGCAGGGGGCCAGAACACTGAA. This encodes CSAPPPWAGGQNTE. The whole CDR3 protein reads CSAPPPWAGGQNTEAFF.

In its sample, this clone was seen a few times. With the read ending 3 residues before the CDR3 end, the germline J gene is used to fill in that end. The chain joins TRBV7-9 to TRBJ1-4; a weak D match, TRBD1 (5 bases). The V gene's germline CDR1 is SEHNR and CDR2 FQNEAQ (reference sequence). This CDR3 spans 14 amino acids. Here the CDR3 reads CASSFQGDNSPLFF. The CDR3 DNA, read in part, is TGTGCCAGCAGCTTTCAGGGCGATAATTCACCA.

This clone was detected many times. The CDR3 goes on 3 residues after the read ends, and that part is filled in from the germline J gene. The chain carries TRBV18 and TRBJ2-3; D may be TRBD2 (6 bases). The ends were cut back, 3 bases at V and 3 bases at J, with 25 bases in the middle. The CDR3 is 19 amino acids. The germline CDR1 and CDR2 sequences are KGHSH and LQKENI. The CDR3 DNA, read in part, is TGTGCCAGCTCACCGAGCGGATTTGGTGGGACTCAAACTACAGATACG. Its protein is CASSPSGFGGTQTTDT. The whole CDR3 protein is CASSPSGFGGTQTTDTQYF.

Ten or more counts support this clone. The read halts 3 residues ahead of the CDR3 end, with the missing end drawn from the germline J gene. The chain combines TRBV19 with TRBJ2-7; 8 nucleotides agree with TRBD1. Trimming at V came to 7 bases and at J to 0 bases, leaving 8 bases not matched to a gene. The CDR3 runs 15 residues. The V gene's germline CDR1 is LNHDA and CDR2 SQIVND (reference sequence). The part of the CDR3 DNA that was read is TGTGCCAGTAAACCCGGACAGGGTAGCTCCTACGAG. Its protein is CASKPGQGSSYE. The whole CDR3 is CASKPGQGSSYEQYF.

This clone was recorded at least ten times. The CDR3 end is not reached by the read, which stops 3 residues before it; the germline J gene fills it in. The chain has TRBV19 and TRBJ1-3, with TRBD1 as a possible D gene (5 bases). The CDR3 is 14 amino acids. Trimming shortened V by 4 bases and J by 4 bases, and 11 bases separated the two germline ends. Germline assignment: CDR1 LNHDA and CDR2 SQIVND (reference sequence). The CDR3 here is CASSTTHRGNTIYF. CDR3 bases read: TGTGCCAGTAGTACCACGCACAGGGGAAACACC.

This clone was picked up a small number of times. Read sequence stops 3 residues before the CDR3 end, and the germline J gene provides the missing end. The V call is TRBV19, the J call TRBJ2-2, with D possibly TRBD1 on 6 matching bases. V dropped 3 bases and J dropped 5 bases, with 13 bases sitting between them. CDR1 is LNHDA, CDR2 SQIVND, per germline (reference sequence). The CDR3 is 15 residues long. The CDR3 sequence: CASSIDRSRTGELFF. The DNA read from the CDR3 is TGTGCCAGTAGTATCGACAGGTCAAGAACCGGGGAG.

This clone was observed many times. The missing CDR3 end, 3 residues past where the read stops, is filled in from the germline J gene. The V call is TRBV19, the J call TRBJ2-1, with TRBD2 identical over 12 bases. Germline trimming cut 6 bases from V and 4 bases from J; bases unmatched to any gene: 4. Germline CDR1 and CDR2: LNHDA and SQIVND (reference sequence). The CDR3 is 15 amino acids. The chain's CDR3 is CASSRTSGEYNEQFF. Incomplete CDR3 DNA: TGTGCCAGTAGCAGGACTAGCGGGGAATACAATGAG.

This clone was counted at least ten times. The read terminates 3 residues before the CDR3 end, so the remaining end is supplied by the germline J gene. This sequence joins TRBV7-2 and TRBJ2-7, with 7 bases matching TRBD1. CDR1 and CDR2 (germline): SGHTA, FQGNSA. Unmatched junction bases numbered 2, after V lost 1 base and J lost 2 bases. The length of the CDR3 is 14 residues. CDR3 residues: CASSLVGQAYEQYF. The CDR3 bases that were read are TGTGCCAGCAGCTTAGTAGGACAGGCCTACGAG.

At least ten counts were recorded for this clone. The CDR3 end lies 3 residues beyond the end of the read and is filled in from the germline J gene. The rearrangement uses TRBV7-2 and TRBJ2-3; D unclear. Germline CDR1 reads SGHTA; CDR2 reads FQGNSA. The length of the CDR3 is 12 residues. V was clipped by 3 bases and J by 3 bases, with 4 bases between them. The DNA read from the CDR3 is TGTGCCAGCAGCTTCTATACAGATACG. This gives the protein CASSFYTDT. The whole CDR3 reads CASSFYTDTQYF.

This clone has a count of ten or more. The sequenced fragment ends 3 residues before the CDR3 boundary, so the rest is inferred from the germline J gene. The rearrangement links TRBV7-3 to TRBJ1-1, with D perhaps TRBD1 (6 bases). Germline CDR1 SGHTA, CDR2 FQGTGA. The length of the CDR3 is 15 residues. V was cut by 2 bases and J by 0 bases, with 10 bases left in between. The CDR3 bases that were read are TGTGCCAGCAGCTTAGGGGGGGCAGTGAACACTGAA. Amino acid sequence: CASSLGGAVNTE. The whole CDR3 protein reads CASSLGGAVNTEAFF.